The 27 T cell receptor beta chains below come from one sample, sequenced in a study of glioma-infiltrating T cells. Using RNA template, CDR3s of TCR alpha and beta were amplified with iRepertoire arm-PCR. TCRdb re-called the multiplex PCR reads through MiXCR, storing one row per CDR3 protein. Among around 140,000 distinct CDR3 sequences, around 42% were seen once, and the ten largest hold roughly a fifth. Sequencing used glioma tissue, nonneoplastic brain tissue, or PBMCs (not recorded which). The receptor source for this set is a human donor with low-grade glioma or glioblastoma, undergoing nonglioma brain surgery, or in good health (not recorded which).

This chain joins TRBV5-1 and TRBJ1-5; D is possibly TRBD1 (5 bases). The CDR3 contains 15 residues. Germline CDR1 is SGHRS and CDR2 is YFSETQ. Trimming cost V 0 bases and J 6 bases, with 13 bases left between them. For the CDR3, the DNA is TGCGCCAGCAGCTTGGAGGGCGGGGGGGGTCAGCCCCAGCATTTT. Encoded protein: CASSLEGGGGQPQHF.

V and J are TRBV4-3 and TRBJ2-3, with TRBD2 identical over 10 bases. The CDR3 is made up of 19 amino acids. Trimming at V came to 0 bases and at J to 0 bases, leaving 9 bases not matched to a gene. Germline CDR1 and CDR2: LGHNA and YSLEER. CDR3 DNA sequence: TGCGCCAGCAGCCAAGAATTAACGCTAGCGGGGGCCAGCACAGATACGCAGTATTTT. Translating gives CASSQELTLAGASTDTQYF.

This clonotype has a handful of counts. The rearrangement uses TRBV25-1 and TRBJ2-5; maybe TRBD1 (6 bases). Germline values: CDR1 MGHDK, CDR2 SYGVNS. CDR3 length equals 12 residues. Trimming removed 4 bases at V and 4 bases at J, with 7 bases between. The chain's CDR3 is CASSARGETQYF. CDR3 nucleotides: TGTGCCAGCAGTGCCAGGGGAGAGACCCAGTACTTC.

The J gene is TRBJ2-7, the V gene TRBV27; 7 nucleotides agree with TRBD1. This CDR3 contains 15 residues. The ends lost 3 bases at V and 0 bases at J; junction bases unmatched: 5. CDR1 and CDR2 from the germline V gene are MNHEY and SMNVEV (reference sequence). The CDR3 here is CASSLDRLSSYEQYF. CDR3 nucleotide sequence: TGTGCCAGCAGTTTGGACAGGTTAAGCTCCTACGAGCAGTACTTC.

The J gene is TRBJ2-3, the V gene TRBV20-1; 9 nucleotides match TRBD2. Germline-derived CDR1 and CDR2 are DFQATT and SNEGSKA (reference sequence). The CDR3 totals 16 residues. The V segment lost 6 bases and the J segment 4 bases; nucleotides outside the gene matches: 14. As DNA, the CDR3 is TGCAGTGCCCATCGTGGGCCGGGACTAGCCCCAGATACGCAGTATTTT. It specifies CSAHRGPGLAPDTQYF.

This clonotype has at least ten counts. The CDR3 loop is CATRQARSYEQYF. The CDR3 DNA sequence: TGTGCCACCAGACAGGCGCGCTCCTACGAGCAGTACTTC. The gene calls are TRBV6-1 and TRBJ2-7; tentatively, D is TRBD1 (6 bases). The germline V and J ends were trimmed by 10 bases and 0 bases, with 13 bases remaining between them. From germline, CDR1 is MNHNS and CDR2 SASEGT. This CDR3 has 13 residues.

The CDR3 DNA reads as TGTGCCAGCAGTTACTCGTTAAGGGGATATGGCTACACCTTC. Protein product: CASSYSLRGYGYTF. V is TRBV6-6 and J is TRBJ1-2, with a weak D call TRBD1 (5 bases). The CDR3 sequence is 14 residues long. V was shortened by 0 bases and J by 5 bases, with 10 bases between the two germline ends. The germline CDR1 and CDR2 sequences are MNHNY and SVGAGI (reference sequence).

There are a few counts of this clonotype. This chain connects TRBV4-1 to TRBJ2-1; 9 positions match TRBD1. There are 14 residues in the CDR3. Germline loops: CDR1 MGHRA, CDR2 YSYEKL. The V segment lost 4 bases and the J segment 9 bases; nucleotides outside the gene matches: 7. The DNA for the CDR3 is TGCGCCAGCAGCCCATGGGACAGGGATACTGAGCAGTTCTTC. Translating gives CASSPWDRDTEQFF.

A few counts support this clonotype. The V gene is TRBV27, the J gene TRBJ2-7, with D perhaps TRBD2 (6 bases). Between the trimmed V and J ends, which lost 2 bases and 0 bases, there was a span of 11 bases. The germline CDR1 and CDR2 sequences are MNHEY and SMNVEV (reference sequence). This CDR3 spans 15 amino acids. CDR3 nucleotides: TGTGCCAGCAGTTTACGGCCGACTAGCTCCTACGAGCAGTACTTC. It translates to CASSLRPTSSYEQYF.

This chain connects TRBV20-1 to TRBJ2-3; perhaps TRBD2 as D (5 bases). Germline CDR1 and CDR2: DFQATT and SNEGSKA (reference sequence). The CDR3 covers 13 residues. Trimming pared 1 base from V and 4 bases from J, leaving 9 bases between. CDR3 residues: CSARAGTSDTQYF. DNA of the CDR3: TGCAGTGCTAGAGCGGGAACATCAGATACGCAGTATTTT.

This clonotype was seen more than once but under ten times. The chain employs TRBV25-1 and TRBJ1-2, with 7 bases matching TRBD1. The CDR3 runs 14 residues. The ends lost 5 bases at V and 3 bases at J; junction bases unmatched: 6. Germline V gene lookup returns CDR1 MGHDK and CDR2 SYGVNS. The DNA for the CDR3 is TGTGCCAGCAGTCCTCCGGGACAGTACTATGGCTACACCTTC. Encoded protein: CASSPPGQYYGYTF.

The chain is built from TRBV6-5 and TRBJ2-1, with D tentatively TRBD2 (6 bases). Trimming took 7 bases from V and 3 from J, leaving 10 bases between them. This CDR3 spans 13 amino acids. Germline-derived CDR1 and CDR2 are MNHEY and SVGAGI. CDR3: CASIIGGYNEQFF. The CDR3 coding sequence is TGTGCCAGCATTATCGGGGGCTACAATGAGCAGTTCTTC.

This clonotype was seen a handful of times. V is TRBV4-2 and J is TRBJ2-3; TRBD1 is a possible D gene (6 bases). The CDR3 runs to 19 residues. The V and J ends lost 2 bases and 5 bases respectively, with 26 bases between them. CDR1 and CDR2 from the germline V gene are LGHNA and YNFKEQ. The CDR3 sequence: CASSQPSQWTVTFGDTQYF. For the CDR3, the DNA is TGTGCCAGCAGCCAACCTAGCCAGTGGACAGTCACTTTCGGAGATACGCAGTATTTT.

This clonotype occurred a few times. At one end the junction does not follow the germline gene, possibly because of a read error. The V call is TRBV7-2, the J call TRBJ2-2; D is unresolved. The CDR3 covers 16 residues. Germline V gene data show CDR1 as SGHTA and CDR2 as FQGNSA. CDR3 nucleotides: TGTGCCAGCAGCGTAGCCAGTGTCGGAAACACCGGGGAGCTGTTTTTT. It specifies CASSVASVGNTGELFF.

As for this clonotype: Germline is not matched at one junction end, which may reflect a read error. The chain combines TRBV10-2 with TRBJ2-3; perhaps TRBD1 as D (6 bases). The CDR3 has 14 amino acids. Germline loops: CDR1 WSHSY, CDR2 SAAADI. The DNA of the CDR3 is TGTGCCGTCAGTGTTAATGGACAGACAGATACGCAGTATTTT. Amino acid sequence: CAVSVNGQTDTQYF.

This clonotype has more than one count but fewer than ten. The V call is TRBV6-1, the J call TRBJ1-2; D not resolved. The V gene's germline CDR1 is MNHNS and CDR2 SASEGT. V was trimmed by 7 bases and J by 3 bases, leaving 6 bases between them. This CDR3 spans 11 amino acids. As DNA, the CDR3 is TGTGCCAGCACTTACCACTATGGCTACACCTTC. Protein sequence: CASTYHYGYTF.

This clonotype occurred a few times. The chain carries TRBV15 and TRBJ2-1; D possibly corresponds to TRBD2 (5 bases). Germline lookup yields CDR1 LNHNV and CDR2 YYDKDF (reference sequence). Trimming removed 0 bases from V and 6 bases from J, with 12 bases in between. The CDR3 loop spans 15 amino acids. The CDR3 region has the DNA TGTGCCACCAGCAGAGATGTCCTAGCCGTCAATGAGCAGTTCTTC. It codes for CATSRDVLAVNEQFF.

The rearrangement links TRBV6-2 or TRBV6-3 to TRBJ1-5, with TRBD1 matching over 7 bases. Per germline, CDR1 MNHEY and CDR2 SVGEGT. The ends lost 5 bases at V and 6 bases at J; junction bases unmatched: 7. CDR3 length: 14 residues. In nucleotides, the CDR3 is TGTGCCAGCAGTCCGCGACAGGGAGGTCAGCCCCAGCATTTT. Amino acids: CASSPRQGGQPQHF.

This clonotype was picked up a small number of times. The rearrangement joins TRBV2 to TRBJ2-1; 9 bases fit TRBD1. V shed 4 bases and J 7 bases; nucleotides not matched to a gene: 8. The CDR3 is 15 amino acids. Germline assignment: CDR1 SNHLY and CDR2 FYNNEI. CDR3 loop: CASSGTGVGLNEQFF. DNA for the CDR3: TGTGCCAGCAGTGGGACAGGGGTAGGATTGAATGAGCAGTTCTTC.

This clonotype was observed at least ten times. This rearrangement joins TRBV27 to TRBJ1-2, with D possibly matching TRBD1 (6 bases). The ends were cut back, 6 bases at V and 8 bases at J, with 13 bases in the middle. CDR1 is MNHEY and CDR2 is SMNVEV in the germline V gene (reference sequence). The CDR3 contains 12 residues. In DNA, the CDR3 is TGTGCCAGCAGCCCACAGGGTTACGGCTACACCTTC. Its protein is CASSPQGYGYTF.

The chain uses TRBV10-3 and TRBJ2-3, with D unresolved. The CDR3 extends over 16 amino acids. CDR1 and CDR2 from the germline V gene are ENHRY and SYGVKD. V lost 5 bases, J lost 2 bases, and 17 bases lay in between. The CDR3 here is CAISPPTGPSTDTQYF. In DNA form, the CDR3 reads TGTGCCATCAGTCCACCGACTGGCCCCTCCACAGATACGCAGTATTTT.

The chain couples TRBV5-1 to TRBJ1-6; 8 bases are shared with TRBD1. V trimming: 4 bases; J trimming: 6 bases; junction bases outside the gene matches: 6. There are 15 residues in the CDR3. Germline V gene lookup returns CDR1 SGHRS and CDR2 YFSETQ. CDR3 sequence reads: CASSNGQGTNSPLHF. CDR3 nucleotides: TGCGCCAGCAGCAACGGACAGGGAACTAATTCACCCCTCCACTTT.

This clonotype was seen only a few times. Its ends do not fully match the called genes, so a read error is possible. V and J are TRBV7-2 and TRBJ2-1, with TRBD2 identical over 8 bases. Germline loops: CDR1 SGHTA, CDR2 FQGNSA. CDR3 length: 12 residues. CDR3 in DNA: TGTGGCAGCAGCCGTCAGCGGGAGAGCAGGTTCTTC. Its translation: CGSSRQRESRFF.

The V and J genes are TRBV6-2 or TRBV6-3 and TRBJ1-1; a weak D match, TRBD1 (5 bases). Germline values: CDR1 MNHEY, CDR2 SVGEGT. The CDR3 has 14 amino acids. V was pared by 6 bases and J by 1 base, with 12 bases between. The CDR3 region has the DNA TGTGCCAGCAGCTCGTGGGGGGGGAACACTGAAGCTTTCTTT. It codes for CASSSWGGNTEAFF.

In its sample, this clonotype was seen a few times. The genes are TRBV20-1 and TRBJ1-4; D may be TRBD1 (6 bases). V shed 6 bases and J shed 3 bases, with 11 bases lying between them. This CDR3 is built from 13 residues. Germline loops: CDR1 DFQATT, CDR2 SNEGSKA (reference sequence). Here the CDR3 DNA reads TGCAGTGCCGCAGGGGAGGCTAATGAAAAACTGTTTTTT. It is translated as CSAAGEANEKLFF.

The rearrangement joins TRBV4-1 to TRBJ2-7, with D perhaps being TRBD1 or TRBD2 (5 bases each). Germline V gene sequence: CDR1 MGHRA, CDR2 YSYEKL. Trimming shortened V by 1 base and J by 4 bases, and 11 bases separated the two germline ends. The CDR3 spans 14 residues. The DNA for the CDR3 is TGCGCCAGCAGCCAAGGGGGGACGGGATACGAGCAGTACTTC. Translation: CASSQGGTGYEQYF.

The genes are TRBV6-1 and TRBJ1-4; D possibly corresponds to TRBD1 (6 bases). Germline lookup yields CDR1 MNHNS and CDR2 SASEGT. This CDR3 has 15 residues. Between the trimmed V and J ends, which lost 6 bases and 4 bases, there was a span of 15 bases. The chain's CDR3 is CASRSSRTVNEKLFF. CDR3 DNA sequence: TGTGCCAGCAGATCCTCCCGGACAGTTAATGAAAAACTGTTTTTT.